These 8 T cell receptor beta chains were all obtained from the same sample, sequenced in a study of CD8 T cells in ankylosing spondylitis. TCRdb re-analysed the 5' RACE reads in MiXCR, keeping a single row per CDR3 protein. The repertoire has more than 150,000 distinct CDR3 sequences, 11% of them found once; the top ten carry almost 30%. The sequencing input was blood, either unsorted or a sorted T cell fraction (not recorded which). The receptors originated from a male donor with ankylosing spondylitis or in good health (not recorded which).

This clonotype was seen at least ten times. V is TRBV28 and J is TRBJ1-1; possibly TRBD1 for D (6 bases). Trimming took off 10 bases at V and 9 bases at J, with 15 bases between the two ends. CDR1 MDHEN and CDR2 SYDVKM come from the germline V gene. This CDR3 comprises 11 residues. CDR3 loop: CATRDIRQAFF. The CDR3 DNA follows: TGTGCCACCAGGGACATCCGCCAAGCTTTCTTT.

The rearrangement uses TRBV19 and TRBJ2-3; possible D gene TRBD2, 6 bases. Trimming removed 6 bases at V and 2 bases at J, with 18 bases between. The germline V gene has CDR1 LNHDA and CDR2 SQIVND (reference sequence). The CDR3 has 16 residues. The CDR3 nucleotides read TGTGCCAGTAGGGTTACCTCGGGACTTTTCACAGATACGCAGTATTTT. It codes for CASRVTSGLFTDTQYF. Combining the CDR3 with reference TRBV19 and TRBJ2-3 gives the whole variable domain DGGITQSPKYLFRKEGQNVTLSCEQNLNHDAMYWYRQDPGQGLRLIYYSQIVNDFQKGDIAEGYSVSREKKESFPLTVTSAQKNPTAFYLCASRVTSGLFTDTQYFGPGTRLTVL.

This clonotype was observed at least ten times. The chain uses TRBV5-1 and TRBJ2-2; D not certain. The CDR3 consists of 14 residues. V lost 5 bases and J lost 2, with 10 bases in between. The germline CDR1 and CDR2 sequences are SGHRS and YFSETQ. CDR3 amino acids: CASRVASNTGELFF. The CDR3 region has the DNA TGCGCCAGCAGGGTTGCCTCCAACACCGGGGAGCTGTTTTTT.

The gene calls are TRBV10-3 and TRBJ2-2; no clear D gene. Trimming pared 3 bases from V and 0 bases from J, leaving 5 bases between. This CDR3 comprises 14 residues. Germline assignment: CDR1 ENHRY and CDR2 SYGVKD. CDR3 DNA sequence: TGTGCCATCAGTGACAAAGCGAACACCGGGGAGCTGTTTTTT. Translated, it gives CAISDKANTGELFF.

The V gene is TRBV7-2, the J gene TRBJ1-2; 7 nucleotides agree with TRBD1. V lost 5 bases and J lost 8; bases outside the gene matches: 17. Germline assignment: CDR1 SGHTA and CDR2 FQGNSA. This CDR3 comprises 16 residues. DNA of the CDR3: TGTGCCAGCAGCCAGAGGGGACAGACGACTATTCGCGGCTACACCTTC. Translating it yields CASSQRGQTTIRGYTF.

CDR3 nucleotide sequence: TGTGCCAGTAGTATTTTTAGTGGGGCACTAACTGAAGCTTTCTTT. Translated, it gives CASSIFSGALTEAFF. The gene calls are TRBV19 and TRBJ1-1; possibly TRBD1 for D (5 bases). Germline CDR1 is LNHDA and CDR2 is SQIVND (reference sequence). The germline V and J ends were trimmed by 3 bases and 5 bases, with 16 bases remaining between them. The CDR3 totals 15 residues.

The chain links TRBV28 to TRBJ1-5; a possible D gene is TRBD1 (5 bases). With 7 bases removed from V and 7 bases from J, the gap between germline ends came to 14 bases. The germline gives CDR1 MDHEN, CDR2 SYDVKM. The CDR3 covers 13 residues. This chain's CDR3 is CASNHQGGQPQHF. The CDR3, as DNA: TGTGCCAGCAACCATCAGGGAGGACAGCCCCAGCATTTT.

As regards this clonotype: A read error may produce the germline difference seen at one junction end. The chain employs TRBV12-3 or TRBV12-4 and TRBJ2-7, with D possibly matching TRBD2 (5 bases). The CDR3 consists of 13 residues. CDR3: CASSLAVSYEQYF. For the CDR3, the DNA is TGTGCCAGCAGTCTAGCAGTTTCCTACGAGCAGTACTTC.